Included here is one T cell receptor (beta chain) sequence, with context. The data stem from a study of blood T cell repertoires in COVID-19. Study background: Sources were T cells, B-cell-depleted T cells, or PBMCs; the material itself was cDNA or gDNA.

Clinical histories supplied by participants themselves formed the basis of cohort assignment. Per the authors' pipeline: Counts of nucleated cells, estimated from reference gene primer amplification, were obtained. Using immunoSEQ multiplex PCR, the repertoire was profiled, and TCRdb retains in-frame clones only, with some absent. V, J and clone size are taken as reported in that table, and D and trimming were inferred from the DNA itself. This sample yields about 250,000 clones, of which 70% to 90% are seen a single time; about 1.7% belongs to the top ten. This TCR derives from a man aged 35-49 years who had recovered from COVID-19. Sequenced sample: PBMCs or T cells enriched from blood (not recorded which).

CDR3 bases: TGTGCCAGCAGCTTAGCGAGGGAGGCGGCTGGCTACACCTTC. This gives the protein CASSLAREAAGYTF. The rearrangement joins TRBV7-2 to TRBJ1-2; D not resolved. The CDR3 sequence is 14 residues long. CDR1 SGHTA and CDR2 FQGNSA come from the germline V gene. V was clipped by 0 bases and J by 7 bases, with 12 bases between them.